A selection of T cell receptor beta chains follows, all from one sample in a study of vaccination and CD4 T cells after COVID-19. TCRdb passed the PCR reads through MiXCR, listing each CDR3 protein once. Found here are about 12,000 distinct CDR3 sequences, roughly 50% of them singletons; the top ten hold 25% to 30%. Their recognized antigens are unknown. The sequenced material came from CD4+ T cells from blood, cultured in vitro. These receptor sequences come from a human donor who had recovered from COVID-19. Each CDR3 is given with its conserved first and last residue. D genes are given only for firm matches. Size values are once, few and many counts, or a class for expanded clones, and some rows have none.

J gene: TRBJ1-6
clone size: NA
V gene: TRBV11-3
D gene: TRBD1
CDR3 protein: CASSQGQMSSYNSPLHF
CDR3 DNA: TGTGCCAGCAGCCAGGGACAGATGAGCTCCTATAATTCACCCCTCCACTTT

J gene: TRBJ1-6
clone size: NA
V gene: TRBV7-8
D gene: TRBD1
CDR3 protein: CASSPRQGGNSPLHF
CDR3 DNA: TGTGCCAGCAGCCCGAGACAGGGAGGTAATTCACCCCTCCACTTT

J gene: TRBJ1-2
clone size: NA
V gene: TRBV20-1
D gene: NA
CDR3 protein: CSARDPRRGKGYTF
CDR3 DNA: TGCAGTGCTAGAGATCCTCGCAGGGGTAAGGGCTACACCTTC

J gene: TRBJ1-4
clone size: NA
V gene: TRBV15
D gene: TRBD1
CDR3 protein: CATSRGDSNEKLFF
CDR3 DNA: TGTGCCACCAGCAGAGGGGACAGTAATGAAAAACTGTTTTTT

J gene: TRBJ2-5
clone size: few
V gene: TRBV12-3/TRBV12-4
D gene: NA
CDR3 protein: CASSLLAIQETQYF
CDR3 DNA: TGTGCCAGCAGTTTATTGGCAATTCAAGAGACCCAGTACTTC

J gene: TRBJ1-2
clone size: NA
V gene: TRBV19
D gene: NA
CDR3 protein: CASSIRNRVARNYGYTF
CDR3 DNA: TGTGCCAGTAGTATTCGGAACAGGGTCGCTCGAAACTATGGCTACACCTTC

J gene: TRBJ1-2
clone size: NA
V gene: TRBV6-1
D gene: NA
CDR3 protein: CASSPVGGLANYGYTF
CDR3 DNA: TGTGCCAGCAGCCCCGTGGGGGGCTTAGCTAACTATGGCTACACCTTC

J gene: TRBJ1-1
clone size: NA
V gene: TRBV20-1
D gene: NA
CDR3 protein: CSALGQSNTETFF
CDR3 DNA: TGCAGTGCCCTCGGACAGTCGAACACTGAAACTTTCTTT

J gene: TRBJ1-5
clone size: few
V gene: TRBV20-1
D gene: NA
CDR3 protein: CSARDPEGGHQPQHF
CDR3 DNA: TGCAGTGCTAGAGATCCGGAGGGGGGACATCAGCCCCAGCATTTT

J gene: TRBJ2-7
clone size: NA
V gene: TRBV27
D gene: TRBD1
CDR3 protein: CASSWDRVSNEQYF
CDR3 DNA: TGTGCCAGCAGTTGGGACAGGGTTAGTAACGAGCAGTACTTC

J gene: TRBJ1-3
clone size: NA
V gene: TRBV5-8
D gene: NA
CDR3 protein: CASSLGRAAGNTIYF
CDR3 DNA: TGTGCCAGCAGCTTGGGTAGGGCGGCTGGAAACACCATATATTTT

J gene: TRBJ2-4
clone size: NA
V gene: TRBV19
D gene: TRBD1
CDR3 protein: CASNAGTGGMAKNIQYF
CDR3 DNA: TGTGCCAGTAATGCCGGGACAGGGGGAATGGCCAAAAACATTCAGTACTTC

J gene: TRBJ2-5
clone size: NA
V gene: TRBV20-1
D gene: TRBD2
CDR3 protein: CSARRGTSGGETQYF
CDR3 DNA: TGCAGTGCTAGGAGAGGGACTAGCGGAGGGGAGACCCAGTACTTC

J gene: TRBJ1-6
clone size: NA
V gene: TRBV2
D gene: TRBD1
CDR3 protein: CASREGTGGKRSPLHF
CDR3 DNA: TGTGCCAGCAGGGAAGGGACAGGGGGTAAAAGGTCACCCCTCCACTTT

J gene: TRBJ2-7
clone size: few
V gene: TRBV15
D gene: TRBD2
CDR3 protein: CATSSPASGRPYEQYF
CDR3 DNA: TGTGCCACCAGCAGCCCGGCTAGCGGGAGGCCGTATGAGCAGTACTTC

J gene: TRBJ2-1
clone size: NA
V gene: TRBV5-4
D gene: NA
CDR3 protein: CASSLEGFGEQFF
CDR3 DNA: TGTGCCAGCAGCTTGGAAGGGTTCGGGGAGCAGTTCTTC

J gene: TRBJ1-1
clone size: NA
V gene: TRBV19
D gene: NA
CDR3 protein: CASSIGRLEAFF
CDR3 DNA: TGTGCCAGTAGTATAGGACGGCTAGAAGCTTTCTTT

J gene: TRBJ2-7
clone size: NA
V gene: TRBV27
D gene: NA
CDR3 protein: CASSPLGEKNYEQYF
CDR3 DNA: TGTGCCAGCAGTCCCCTGGGGGAGAAAAATTACGAGCAGTACTTC

J gene: TRBJ2-5
clone size: few
V gene: TRBV15
D gene: TRBD1
CDR3 protein: CATSSWTGVMETQYF
CDR3 DNA: TGTGCCACCAGCAGCTGGACAGGGGTAATGGAGACCCAGTACTTC